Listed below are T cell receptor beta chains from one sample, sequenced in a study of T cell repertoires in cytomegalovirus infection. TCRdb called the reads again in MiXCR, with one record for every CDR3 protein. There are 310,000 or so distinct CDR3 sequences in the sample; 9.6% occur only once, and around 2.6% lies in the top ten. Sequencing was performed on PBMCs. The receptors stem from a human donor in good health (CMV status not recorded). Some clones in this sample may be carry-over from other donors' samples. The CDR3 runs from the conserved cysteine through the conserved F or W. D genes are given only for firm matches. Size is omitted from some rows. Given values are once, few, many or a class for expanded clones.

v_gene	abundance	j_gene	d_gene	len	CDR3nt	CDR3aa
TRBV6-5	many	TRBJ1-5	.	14	TGTGCCAGCAGTTACGGGGGCCACAATCAGCCCCAGCATTTT	CASSYGGHNQPQHF
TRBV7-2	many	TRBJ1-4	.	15	TGTGCCAGCAGCCGCCAGGCCGCAACTAATGAAAAACTGTTTTTT	CASSRQAATNEKLFF
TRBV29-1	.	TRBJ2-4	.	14	TGCAGCGTTGAAAGCGGGCAGCCCAAAAACATTCAGTACTTC	CSVESGQPKNIQYF
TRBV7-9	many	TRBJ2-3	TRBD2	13	TGTGCCAGCAGCGTGACTAGCGGGGATACGCAGTATTTT	CASSVTSGDTQYF
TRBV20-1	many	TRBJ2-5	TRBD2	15	TGCAGTGCTAGAGTCGAAGCGGGGGGGTGGGAGACCCAGTACTTC	CSARVEAGGWETQYF
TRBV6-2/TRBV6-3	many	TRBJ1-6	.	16	TGTGCCAGCAGTTACGTCGCCGGACGGTTTAATTCACCCCTCCACTTT	CASSYVAGRFNSPLHF
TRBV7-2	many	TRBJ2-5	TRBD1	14	TGTGCCAGCAGCTTGCAGGGGGAGAAAGAGACCCAGTACTTC	CASSLQGEKETQYF
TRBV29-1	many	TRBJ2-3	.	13	TGCAGCTTCGGGGGCACAGGGTTAGATACGCAGTATTTT	CSFGGTGLDTQYF
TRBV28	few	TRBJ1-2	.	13	TGTGCCAGCAGCACAGGACGGCGCCATGGCTACACCTTC	CASSTGRRHGYTF
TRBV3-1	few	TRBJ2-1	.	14	TGTGCCAGCAGCCAAGGGAGATTGGGACAATGGGAGTTCTTC	CASSQGRLGQWEFF
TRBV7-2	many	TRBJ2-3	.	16	TGTGCCAGCAGCTTAGTACCAGGCCTCCTCACAGATACGCAGTATTTT	CASSLVPGLLTDTQYF
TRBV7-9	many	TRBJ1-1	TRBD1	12	TGTGCCAGCAGCACACAGGGGACTGAAGCTTTCTTT	CASSTQGTEAFF
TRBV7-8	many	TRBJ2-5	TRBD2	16	TGTGCCAGCACCGGAATCGGGGGGGGGGCCCAAGAGACCCAGTACTTC	CASTGIGGGAQETQYF
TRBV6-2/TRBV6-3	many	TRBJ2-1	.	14	TGTGCCAGCAGTACCCCCAGGAAATTTAATGAGCAGTTCTTC	CASSTPRKFNEQFF
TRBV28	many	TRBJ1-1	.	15	TGTGCCAGCAGTTTAAGGGACGGGGGACTCGGAAAAGCTTTCTTT	CASSLRDGGLGKAFF
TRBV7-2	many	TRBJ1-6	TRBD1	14	TGTGCCAGCAGCCCCCGGACAGGGACTTCACCCCTCCACTTT	CASSPRTGTSPLHF
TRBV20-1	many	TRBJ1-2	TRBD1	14	TGCAGTGCTAGAGATGGACAGGCTAACTATGGCTACACCTTC	CSARDGQANYGYTF
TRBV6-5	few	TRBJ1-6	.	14	TGTGCCAGCAGTCCTAACAGATATAATTCACCCCTCCACTTT	CASSPNRYNSPLHF
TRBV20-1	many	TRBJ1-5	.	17	TGCAGTGCTAGAGATACGGGAGGTCCTCCAGGGCCTCAGCCCCAGCATTTT	CSARDTGGPPGPQPQHF
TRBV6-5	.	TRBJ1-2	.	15	TGTGCCAGCGGATATCCGTTAGGGGGATCCTATGGCTACACCTTC	CASGYPLGGSYGYTF
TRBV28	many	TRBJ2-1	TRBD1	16	TGTGCCAGCAGTTCCCCCCTGCGGACAGGGGACAATGAGCAGTTCTTC	CASSSPLRTGDNEQFF
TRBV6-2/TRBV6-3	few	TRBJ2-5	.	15	TGTGCCAGCAGTTTACCGGGGGCGAACACAGAGACCCAGTACTTC	CASSLPGANTETQYF
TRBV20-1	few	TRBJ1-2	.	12	TGCAGTGCTAGGGTGCGACCGTATGGCTACACCTTC	CSARVRPYGYTF
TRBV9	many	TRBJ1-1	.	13	TGTGCCAGCAGCGCCGTTTTCAGCTCTGAAGCTTTCTTT	CASSAVFSSEAFF
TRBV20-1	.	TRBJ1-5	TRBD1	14	TGCAGTGCTTCTCGACAGGGCCTCAATCAGCCCCAGCATTTT	CSASRQGLNQPQHF
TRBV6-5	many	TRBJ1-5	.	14	TGTGCCAGCCAAACCTGGGGGTCCAATCAGCCCCAGCATTTT	CASQTWGSNQPQHF
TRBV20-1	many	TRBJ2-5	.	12	TGCAGTGCTAGTCGGGGGATGGAGACCCAGTACTTC	CSASRGMETQYF
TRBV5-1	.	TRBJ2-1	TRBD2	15	TGCGCCAGCAGCTTGGGTAGCGGGGGAGAGGGCGAGCAGTTCTTC	CASSLGSGGEGEQFF
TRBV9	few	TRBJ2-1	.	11	TGTGCCAGCAGCGTAACAAATGAGCAGTTCTTC	CASSVTNEQFF
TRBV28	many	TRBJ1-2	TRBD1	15	TGTGCCAGCAGTTTAGGGGACAGGGGTAACTATGGCTACACCTTC	CASSLGDRGNYGYTF
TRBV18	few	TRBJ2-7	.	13	TGTGCCAGCTCACCAGGCGTCCAGGACGAGCAGTACTTC	CASSPGVQDEQYF
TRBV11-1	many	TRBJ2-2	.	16	TGTGCCAGCAGCAGGGGGACTTCCATGAACACCGGGGAGCTGTTTTTT	CASSRGTSMNTGELFF
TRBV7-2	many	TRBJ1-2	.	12	TGTGCCAGCAGCTTAGTCGGCCGGGACGACACCTTC	CASSLVGRDDTF
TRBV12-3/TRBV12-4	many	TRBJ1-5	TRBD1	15	TGTGCCAGCGGAGAGACAGGGGTTAAAGATCAGCCCCAGCATTTT	CASGETGVKDQPQHF
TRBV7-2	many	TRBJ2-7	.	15	TGTGCCAGCAGCTTAGACGAGACACGGTTCGGGGAGCAGTACTTC	CASSLDETRFGEQYF
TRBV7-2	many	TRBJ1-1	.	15	TGTGCCAGCAGCAGAAGCCGGGACCTGGGGACTGAAGCTTTCTTT	CASSRSRDLGTEAFF
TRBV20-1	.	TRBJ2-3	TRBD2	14	TGCAGTGCAAACGCGGGGGGGAGGACAGATACGCAGTATTTT	CSANAGGRTDTQYF
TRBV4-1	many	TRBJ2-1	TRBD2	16	TGCGCCAGCAGCCAGGACCCTAGCGGTGCATACAATGAGCAGTTCTTC	CASSQDPSGAYNEQFF
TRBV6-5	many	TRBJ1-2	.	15	TGTGCCAGCAGTTACTCCACGTTGGGCGACGGGGGCTACACCTTC	CASSYSTLGDGGYTF
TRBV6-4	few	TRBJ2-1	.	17	TGTGCCAGCAGTGACTCTCCTAGCGAGAGCTCCTACAATGAGCAGTTCTTC	CASSDSPSESSYNEQFF
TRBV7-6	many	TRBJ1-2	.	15	TGTGCCAGCAGCCCCCACGGGGAGGGGGTATATGGCTACACCTTC	CASSPHGEGVYGYTF
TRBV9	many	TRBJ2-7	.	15	TGTGCCAGCAGCGTAGTGGCCTCTCCTACGAGGGAGCAGTACTTC	CASSVVASPTREQYF
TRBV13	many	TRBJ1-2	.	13	TGTGCCAGCAGCTTAAGACAGAACTATGGCTACACCTTC	CASSLRQNYGYTF
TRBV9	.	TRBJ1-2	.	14	TGTGCCAGCAGCCCGTATGGGGGCGGCTATGGCTACACCTTC	CASSPYGGGYGYTF
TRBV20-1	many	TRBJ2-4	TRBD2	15	TGCAGTGCTAGCAATCCTAGCGGGGGGAAAAACATTCAGTACTTC	CSASNPSGGKNIQYF
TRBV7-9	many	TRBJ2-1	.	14	TGTGCCAGCAGCCCCCGGGACACTTACAATGAGCAGTTCTTC	CASSPRDTYNEQFF
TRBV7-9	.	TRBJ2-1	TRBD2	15	TGTGCCACCAGGCTGGGAGCGGGGGGGGGCAATGAGCAGTTCTTC	CATRLGAGGGNEQFF